These T cell receptor beta chains were read from a single sample in a study of T cell responses to AZD1222 COVID-19 vaccine. Repertoires were generated with immunoSEQ multiplex PCR, while TCRdb's copy carries only in-frame clones and drops some. Counted here are tens of thousands of clones, 85% occurring once; the ten biggest clones make up around a fifth. The sequences come from peripheral blood, collected on day 0 of AZD1222 vaccination. These receptors all stem from an adult in good health. Both conserved end residues are part of each CDR3. The order of the fields is clone size, V gene, J gene, CDR3 length, D gene, CDR3 protein, CDR3 DNA. A D gene is named only where the DNA matches it firmly. Not all rows give a size; the values are once, few, many and, for expanded clones, a class.

size: .; V: TRBV19; J: TRBJ2-1; length: 15; D: .; CDR3: CASRTTAIGYNEQFF; DNA: TGTGCCAGTCGAACGACAGCAATAGGGTACAATGAGCAGTTCTTC
size: .; V: TRBV11-2; J: TRBJ1-3; length: 17; D: .; CDR3: CASSSFKGGAGRNTIYF; DNA: TGTGCCAGCAGCTCATTCAAAGGAGGGGCCGGACGAAACACCATATATTTT
size: .; V: TRBV5-1; J: TRBJ1-2; length: 14; D: .; CDR3: CASSLGGSNYGYTF; DNA: TGCGCCAGCAGCTTAGGCGGCTCTAACTATGGCTACACCTTC
size: .; V: TRBV9; J: TRBJ2-2; length: 12; D: .; CDR3: CASSSLIGELFF; DNA: TGTGCCAGCAGCTCCTTAATCGGGGAGCTGTTTTTT
size: .; V: TRBV28; J: TRBJ1-4; length: 14; D: .; CDR3: CASSSVKGSEKLFF; DNA: TGTGCCAGCAGCTCGGTGAAGGGGAGTGAAAAACTGTTTTTT
size: .; V: TRBV6-4; J: TRBJ1-6; length: 15; D: .; CDR3: CASSSEDSPNSPLHF; DNA: TGTGCCAGCAGCTCCGAGGACAGCCCTAATTCACCCCTCCACTTT
size: .; V: TRBV30; J: TRBJ2-3; length: 15; D: TRBD1; CDR3: CAWRNSRGSTDTQYF; DNA: TGTGCCTGGAGGAATTCCAGGGGGAGCACAGATACGCAGTATTTT
size: .; V: TRBV11-2; J: TRBJ1-2; length: 12; D: .; CDR3: CASSLEGNGYTF; DNA: TGTGCCAGCAGCTTAGAAGGCAATGGCTACACCTTC
size: .; V: TRBV6-5; J: TRBJ1-4; length: 14; D: .; CDR3: CASSRGWTNEKLFF; DNA: TGTGCCAGCAGTCGAGGGTGGACTAATGAAAAACTGTTTTTT
size: .; V: TRBV6-5; J: TRBJ2-7; length: 15; D: .; CDR3: CASSYLATDSYEQYF; DNA: TGTGCCAGCAGCTATCTAGCTACGGATTCGTACGAGCAGTACTTC
size: .; V: TRBV6-6; J: TRBJ2-7; length: 12; D: .; CDR3: CASSPGPYEQYF; DNA: TGTGCCAGCAGCCCCGGGCCATACGAGCAGTACTTC
size: .; V: TRBV7-6; J: TRBJ1-2; length: 15; D: .; CDR3: CASSLDLDTRYGYTF; DNA: TGTGCCAGCAGCTTAGATCTTGATACCCGCTATGGCTACACCTTC
size: few; V: TRBV7-9; J: TRBJ1-1; length: 13; D: .; CDR3: CASSAQGNTEAFF; DNA: TGTGCCAGCAGCGCCCAGGGGAACACTGAAGCTTTCTTT
size: .; V: TRBV5-6; J: TRBJ2-7; length: 14; D: TRBD2; CDR3: CASSLEGLVHEQYF; DNA: TGTGCCAGCAGTCTTGAGGGACTAGTGCACGAGCAGTACTTC
size: .; V: TRBV7-9; J: TRBJ2-2; length: 16; D: TRBD2; CDR3: CASSSLTSGHTGELFF; DNA: TGTGCCAGCAGCTCCCTAACTAGCGGCCACACCGGGGAGCTGTTTTTT
size: .; V: TRBV5-8; J: TRBJ1-1; length: 13; D: .; CDR3: CASIRGVLTEAFF; DNA: TGTGCCAGCATAAGGGGGGTCTTGACTGAAGCTTTCTTT
size: .; V: TRBV5-1; J: TRBJ1-3; length: 16; D: TRBD1; CDR3: CASSPRKTGTGNTIYF; DNA: TGCGCCAGCAGCCCTCGAAAGACAGGGACTGGAAACACCATATATTTT
size: .; V: TRBV6-5; J: TRBJ1-2; length: 16; D: .; CDR3: CASSYSSRGQYYGYTF; DNA: TGTGCCAGCAGTTACTCGAGTAGAGGGCAGTACTATGGCTACACCTTC
size: .; V: TRBV18; J: TRBJ1-3; length: 16; D: .; CDR3: CASSPATGVSGNTIYF; DNA: TGTGCCAGCTCACCAGCAACAGGCGTCTCTGGAAACACCATATATTTT
size: once; V: TRBV5-1; J: TRBJ1-4; length: 15; D: .; CDR3: CASRRETATNEKLFF; DNA: TGCGCCAGCAGACGAGAGACAGCAACTAATGAAAAACTGTTTTTT
size: .; V: TRBV19; J: TRBJ2-7; length: 15; D: .; CDR3: CASSPGGGRSLEQYF; DNA: TGTGCCAGTAGTCCCGGAGGGGGCCGTAGTCTCGAGCAGTACTTC